The entry that follows covers one T cell receptor (beta chain) sequence. Sequencing used immunoSEQ multiplex PCR; TCRdb keeps in-frame clones, though not all of them. The data contain some 500,000 clones, 90% to 96% of them singletons. This sample was included in a study of shared clonotypes between healthy human individuals. The wider study: Donors consisted of two women and a few men between 18 and 49.

V gave up 5 bases and J gave up 3 bases; unmatched junction bases: 3. CDR1 is KGHSH and CDR2 is LQKENI in the germline V gene. This CDR3 comprises 13 residues. This TCR came from a woman aged 25 to 39 in good health. The chain joins TRBV18 to TRBJ2-7; 8 bases agree with TRBD2. The sample comprised naive CD4+ T cells sorted from blood. Subset here: CD45RA+ positively selected. CDR3 loop: CASSTSGSYEQYF. CDR3 nucleotides: TGTGCCAGCTCAACCAGCGGGAGCTACGAGCAGTACTTC.